These 10 T cell receptor beta chains share one sample of origin, sequenced in a study of tumour-infiltrating T cells in Burkitt lymphoma. Repertoires were generated with immunoSEQ multiplex PCR, while TCRdb's copy carries only in-frame clones and drops some. The repertoire consists of fewer than 5,000 clones, with 16% occurring once and the leading ten covering around 13%. What was sequenced was tumor tissue. The receptors here all came from a human donor with diffuse large B-cell lymphoma. Some clones in this sample may be carry-over from other donors' samples.

The rearrangement links TRBV5-1 to TRBJ1-1; D call uncertain. Germline V gene lookup returns CDR1 SGHRS and CDR2 YFSETQ. This CDR3 has 13 amino acids. V lost 2 bases and J lost 4, with 9 bases in between. As DNA, the CDR3 is TGCGCCAGCAGCTTCGCCGATAGCACTGAAGCTTTCTTT. This codes for CASSFADSTEAFF.

This sequence joins TRBV11-3 and TRBJ2-7, with 7 bases matching TRBD1. The junction had 0 bases not matched to a gene; V was cut back by 2 bases and J by 5 bases. In germline, CDR1 is SGHNT, CDR2 YENEEA. CDR3 length: 12 residues. This CDR3 is CASSLTGDEQYF. The CDR3, as DNA: TGTGCCAGCAGCTTAACAGGGGACGAGCAGTACTTC.

The chain is built from TRBV7-2 and TRBJ1-5; D not resolved. Germline CDR1 is SGHTA and CDR2 is FQGNSA. Trimming stripped 1 base from V and 5 bases from J, with 6 bases between. The CDR3 runs to 13 residues. CDR3 sequence reads: CASSLGRDQPQHF. CDR3 coding DNA: TGTGCCAGCAGCTTAGGGCGGGATCAGCCCCAGCATTTT. The full variable domain, its missing parts supplied by reference TRBV7-2 and TRBJ1-5, is GAGVSQSPSNKVTEKGKDVELRCDPISGHTALYWYRQSLGQGLEFLIYFQGNSAPDKSGLPSDRFSAERTGGSVSTLTIQRTQQEDSAVYLCASSLGRDQPQHFGDGTRLSIL.

V usage is TRBV14 and J usage is TRBJ1-2, with 8 nucleotides matching TRBD1. Germline V gene data show CDR1 as SGHDN and CDR2 as FVKESK. The CDR3 covers 15 residues. The trim removed 1 base at V and 8 bases at J, leaving 9 bases unmatched. The CDR3: CASSQVAGGSVGYTF. CDR3 sequence (DNA): TGTGCCAGCAGCCAAGTAGCAGGGGGCTCTGTAGGCTACACCTTC.

This sequence joins TRBV19 and TRBJ2-1; TRBD2 matches at 11 bases. The CDR3 has 15 residues. V shed 5 bases and J 7 bases; nucleotides not matched to a gene: 7. The germline V gene encodes CDR1 LNHDA and CDR2 SQIVND (reference sequence). As DNA, the CDR3 is TGTGCCAGTAGTTTCCCGGGACTAGCGGAAAATGAGCAGTTCTTC. Amino acid sequence: CASSFPGLAENEQFF.

This clone was observed a few times. CDR3 sequence (DNA): TGTGCCAGCAGTTTAACGGGAAGCGAGCAGTACTTC. Its protein product is CASSLTGSEQYF. This rearrangement joins TRBV13 to TRBJ2-7; TRBD2 is a possible D gene (5 bases). The CDR3 runs 12 residues. Germline CDR1 and CDR2: PRHDT and FYEKMQ (reference sequence). V was cut by 6 bases and J by 6 bases, with 12 bases left in between.

This clone has just a few counts. The chain carries TRBV6-1 and TRBJ2-3, with D possibly being TRBD1 (5 bases). CDR1 and CDR2 (germline): MNHNS, SASEGT. V lost 4 bases, J lost 6 bases, and 20 bases lay in between. The CDR3 loop spans 16 amino acids. CDR3 protein: CASSGPRAIVQDTQYF. The CDR3 bases are TGTGCCAGCAGTGGCCCCAGGGCTATAGTTCAGGATACGCAGTATTTT.

This clone turned up a few times. The chain has TRBV4-1 and TRBJ2-1, with TRBD1 matching 10 bases. Per germline, CDR1 MGHRA and CDR2 YSYEKL. The CDR3 is 14 residues long. V shed 8 bases, J shed 5 bases, and the junction held 6 bases outside the gene matches. The CDR3: CASDPGQGNNEQFF. The CDR3 coding sequence is TGCGCCAGCGATCCGGGACAGGGGAACAATGAGCAGTTCTTC.

This clone has only a few counts. The chain joins TRBV29-1 to TRBJ2-1; the D gene is possibly TRBD2 (5 bases). The CDR3 contains 15 residues. From germline, CDR1 is SQVTM and CDR2 ANQGSEA. Between the trimmed V and J ends, which lost 4 bases and 0 bases, there was a span of 13 bases. The chain's CDR3 is CSVADYPPSYNEQFF. The CDR3 nucleotides read TGCAGCGTTGCCGACTACCCCCCCTCCTACAATGAGCAGTTCTTC.

This chain uses TRBV5-1 with TRBJ2-7; 7 bases align to TRBD1. Germline V CDR1 and CDR2: SGHRS, YFSETQ. V shed 3 bases, J shed 3 bases, and the junction held 6 bases outside the gene matches. There are 14 residues in the CDR3. The CDR3 is CASSSGTERYEQYF. DNA for the CDR3: TGCGCCAGCAGCTCCGGGACAGAACGCTACGAGCAGTACTTC.